The rows below give T cell receptor beta chains drawn from one sample of a study of T cell responses to AZD1222 COVID-19 vaccine. Using immunoSEQ multiplex PCR, the repertoire was profiled, and TCRdb retains in-frame clones only, with some absent. The table includes about 190,000 clones, around nine tenths detected once. Source: peripheral blood, taken 28 days after the second dose of the MenACWY control vaccine. These receptor sequences come from an adult who received the MenACWY meningococcal vaccine as a control. Each CDR3 is given with its conserved first and last residue. A D gene is named only where the DNA matches it firmly. Rows give clone size only sometimes, using once, few, many, or a class for an expanded clone.

CDR3nt | CDR3aa | abundance | j_gene | d_gene | v_gene
TGCGCCAGCAGTGATGGTATCAGGGGTACCGGGGAGCTGTTTTTT | CASSDGIRGTGELFF | once | TRBJ2-2 | . | TRBV10-1
TGTGCCAGCAGTTACCCCTGGACTAGCGGGTCGAACACCGGGGAGCTGTTTTTT | CASSYPWTSGSNTGELFF | . | TRBJ2-2 | TRBD2 | TRBV6-2/TRBV6-3
TGTGCCAGCAGCCAAACAGGGATAGGCTACACCTTC | CASSQTGIGYTF | once | TRBJ1-2 | . | TRBV3-1/TRBV3-2
TGTGCCAGCAGCGTGGTTTCCGGGGGCTCCTCTGGAAACACCATATATTTT | CASSVVSGGSSGNTIYF | . | TRBJ1-3 | . | TRBV9
TGTGCCTGGGACTGGTGGGCCACAGATACGCAGTATTTT | CAWDWWATDTQYF | . | TRBJ2-3 | . | TRBV30
TGTGCCAGCAGTTACTCACGGGGGGGCACTGAAGCTTTCTTT | CASSYSRGGTEAFF | . | TRBJ1-1 | . | TRBV27
TGTGCCAGCAGTTACGCTCCAGCGGGAGGGCCGGGCACCGGGGAGCTGTTTTTT | CASSYAPAGGPGTGELFF | . | TRBJ2-2 | TRBD2 | TRBV6-2/TRBV6-3
TGTGCAAGTCGCCCAGGGACTAGCGGGGCTAGCACAGATACGCAGTATTTT | CASRPGTSGASTDTQYF | . | TRBJ2-3 | . | TRBV12-2
TGTGCCAGCACTCGGTCCAGGGGCGATGAGCAGTTCTTC | CASTRSRGDEQFF | once | TRBJ2-1 | . | TRBV7-3
TGTGCCAGCAGCCCTCTAAGTGGGACCTACAATGAGCAGTTCTTC | CASSPLSGTYNEQFF | . | TRBJ2-1 | . | TRBV11-3
TGTGCCAGCAGTTCCGGCCTACTGAAAGGCTACACCTTC | CASSSGLLKGYTF | . | TRBJ1-2 | . | TRBV28
TGTGCCAGCAGTTATCGTGGGTACACCTTC | CASSYRGYTF | . | TRBJ1-2 | . | TRBV6-5
TGTGCCAGCAGCGAGAATACGAACACTGAAGCTTTCTTT | CASSENTNTEAFF | . | TRBJ1-1 | . | TRBV16
TGTGCCAGTACCCTCAAGGGGGGGAGCTCCTATAATTCACCCCTCCACTTT | CASTLKGGSSYNSPLHF | . | TRBJ1-6 | . | TRBV19
TGCGCCAGCAGCCGCCGAACTAGCGGGGAAGAGACCCAGTACTTC | CASSRRTSGEETQYF | . | TRBJ2-5 | TRBD2 | TRBV5-1
TGTGCTAGTGGTTTGCTTCGGGGGACTAATGAAAAACTGTTTTTT | CASGLLRGTNEKLFF | few | TRBJ1-4 | . | TRBV12-5
TGTGCCAGCAGCGTACACAGGGGTTGGGCCACCTTC | CASSVHRGWATF | . | TRBJ1-2 | TRBD1 | TRBV11-2
TGTGCCACCAGTTCCCCCCAGGGCGGAGGGCAGCCCCAGCATTTT | CATSSPQGGGQPQHF | few | TRBJ1-5 | . | TRBV24-1
TGTGCCAGCAGCTTATCCGGGAGGAACACCGGGGAGCTGTTTTTT | CASSLSGRNTGELFF | . | TRBJ2-2 | . | TRBV7-2
TGTGCCAGCAGCCAATGGGGGAATAATTCACCCCTCCACTTT | CASSQWGNNSPLHF | . | TRBJ1-6 | . | TRBV4-2
TGTGCCTGGAGTGTAGGAGGAGGGGGCGCGTATAATTCACCCCTCCACTTT | CAWSVGGGGAYNSPLHF | . | TRBJ1-6 | TRBD1 | TRBV30
TGTGCCAGCAGCCTCCCTAGCGGGAGAAATGAGCAGTTCTTC | CASSLPSGRNEQFF | . | TRBJ2-1 | TRBD2 | TRBV9
TGTGCCAGCAGGAGGACAGGGGGCGAAAAACTGTTTTTT | CASRRTGGEKLFF | . | TRBJ1-4 | TRBD1 | TRBV2
TGTGCCAGCAGTTACGGTGGAAGGGGTGAAAAACTGTTTTTT | CASSYGGRGEKLFF | . | TRBJ1-4 | . | TRBV6-6
TGCGCCAGCAGCTTGGGACAGCTCACAGATACGCAGTATTTT | CASSLGQLTDTQYF | . | TRBJ2-3 | . | TRBV5-1
TGTGCCACCAGCAGAGACAGGGGGCAAGAGACCCAGTACTTC | CATSRDRGQETQYF | . | TRBJ2-5 | TRBD1 | TRBV15
TGTGCCAGCACCCCCATTGGACAATCCAAGACTGAAGCTTTCTTT | CASTPIGQSKTEAFF | . | TRBJ1-1 | . | TRBV28
TGTGCCAGTACCTCAGGACTAGCGGGAGCCCACGAGCAGTACTTC | CASTSGLAGAHEQYF | . | TRBJ2-7 | TRBD2 | TRBV19
TGTGCCAGCAGCAAAGTGCCAGCGGGAGCCTCCAATGAGCAGTTCTTC | CASSKVPAGASNEQFF | . | TRBJ2-1 | . | TRBV21-1
TGTGCCAGCAGCTTCACAGGGTCTGTCACAGATACGCAGTATTTT | CASSFTGSVTDTQYF | . | TRBJ2-3 | . | TRBV5-6
TGTGCCAGTACCCGGACAGGGAACACTGAAGCTTTCTTT | CASTRTGNTEAFF | . | TRBJ1-1 | TRBD1 | TRBV19
TGTGCCAGCAGCCGAGGGGCCTGGGAAGCTTTCTTT | CASSRGAWEAFF | . | TRBJ1-1 | . | TRBV6-2/TRBV6-3
TGTGCCAGCAGTTATTTCACAGGGAAGACTGAAGCTTTCTTT | CASSYFTGKTEAFF | . | TRBJ1-1 | . | TRBV6-5
TGTGCCAGCAGCCTTTCGAGGACAGCGACCTATGGCTACACCTTC | CASSLSRTATYGYTF | . | TRBJ1-2 | . | TRBV7-9
TGTGCCAGCAGTTACTCGGGACAGGGAGGCACTGAAGCTTTCTTT | CASSYSGQGGTEAFF | once | TRBJ1-1 | TRBD1 | TRBV6-5
TGTGCCAGCAGCTTAGTTCGGGATAAAGAGACCCAGTACTTC | CASSLVRDKETQYF | once | TRBJ2-5 | . | TRBV7-2
TGTGCCAGCAGCCAACCCACGACAGGGGGAAACTACGAGCAGTACTTC | CASSQPTTGGNYEQYF | . | TRBJ2-7 | TRBD1 | TRBV4-2
TGTGCCAGCAGTTTATCGGGGGCACTAGCGGGAGCCCAAGGGTTCTTC | CASSLSGALAGAQGFF | . | TRBJ2-1 | TRBD2 | TRBV28
TGTGCCAGCAGTCGAACCACCAGGGGGGGGACACCCCTCCACTTT | CASSRTTRGGTPLHF | few | TRBJ1-6 | TRBD1 | TRBV5-6
TGTGCCAGCAGCTTAACTGGGACAGGGATTAGTTCACCCCTCCACTTT | CASSLTGTGISSPLHF | . | TRBJ1-6 | TRBD1 | TRBV7-8
TGTGCCACACTACCTAGCGGAAACTTAGGGTATGGCTACACCTTC | CATLPSGNLGYGYTF | . | TRBJ1-2 | . | TRBV27
TGCGCCAGCAGCCCAGGAACCGGGACAGGCAATCAGCCCCAGCATTTT | CASSPGTGTGNQPQHF | . | TRBJ1-5 | TRBD1 | TRBV4-3
TGTGCCAGCAGCCGCCGGAGTAGGCAGGGATATGGCTACACCTTC | CASSRRSRQGYGYTF | . | TRBJ1-2 | . | TRBV3-1/TRBV3-2
TGTGCCAGCACCCCCGGGGGGCGCAGAGATCAGCCCCAGCATTTT | CASTPGGRRDQPQHF | . | TRBJ1-5 | . | TRBV7-8
TGTGCCAGCAGTTACTCACCAGGGATGAACACTGAAGCTTTCTTT | CASSYSPGMNTEAFF | . | TRBJ1-1 | . | TRBV6-5
TGTGCCAGCAGCCCCCGGGCAGGGGGGTACGAGCAGTACTTC | CASSPRAGGYEQYF | . | TRBJ2-7 | . | TRBV9
TGTGCCAGCAGTTATGACGGTGGGGCCCGAGAGACCCAGTACTTC | CASSYDGGARETQYF | . | TRBJ2-5 | . | TRBV2
TGTGCCAGCAGCTTATATGGGGAGAGAACTGAAGCTTTCTTT | CASSLYGERTEAFF | . | TRBJ1-1 | . | TRBV11-3
TGTGCCAGCAGCTATCGACAAGATTACGAGCAGTACTTC | CASSYRQDYEQYF | . | TRBJ2-7 | . | TRBV4-2
TGTGCCAGCAGCTTAGTCGCAGGGGCGATGCAGACTGAAGCTTTCTTT | CASSLVAGAMQTEAFF | . | TRBJ1-1 | . | TRBV7-6
TGTGCCAGCAGTACGACAGCGAACACTGAAGCTTTCTTT | CASSTTANTEAFF | few | TRBJ1-1 | . | TRBV6-2/TRBV6-3